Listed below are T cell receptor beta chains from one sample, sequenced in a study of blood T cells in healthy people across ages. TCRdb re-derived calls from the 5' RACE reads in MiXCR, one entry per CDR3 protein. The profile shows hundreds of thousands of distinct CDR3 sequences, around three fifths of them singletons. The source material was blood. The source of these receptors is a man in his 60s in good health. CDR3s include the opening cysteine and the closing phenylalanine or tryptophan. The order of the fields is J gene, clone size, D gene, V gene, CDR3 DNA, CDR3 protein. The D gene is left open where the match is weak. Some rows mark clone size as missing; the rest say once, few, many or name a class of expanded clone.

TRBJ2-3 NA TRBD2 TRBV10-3 TGTGCCATCCAGACTAGCGGGGGGGCAGATACGCAGTATTTT CAIQTSGGADTQYF
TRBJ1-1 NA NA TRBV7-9 TGTGCCAGCAGCCTCCGGGTCACTGAAGCTTTCTTT CASSLRVTEAFF
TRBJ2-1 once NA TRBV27 TGTGCCAGCAGTTTCAGATCCCCAGGTGAGCAGTTCTTC CASSFRSPGEQFF
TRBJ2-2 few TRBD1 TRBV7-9 TGTGCCAGCAGCTCGGACAGGGCGAACACCGGGGAGCTGTTTTTT CASSSDRANTGELFF
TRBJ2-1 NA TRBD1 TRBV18 TGTGCCAGCTCCTCCGTCCGGGACAGGGGATTAGGTGAGCAGTTCTTC CASSSVRDRGLGEQFF
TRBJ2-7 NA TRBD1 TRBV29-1 TGCAGCGTTGAAGTGTCGGGACAGGGCGCCTACGAGCAGTACTTC CSVEVSGQGAYEQYF
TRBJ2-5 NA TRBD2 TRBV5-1 TGCGCCAGCAGCCTAGCGGGCCTAGAGATAGAGACCCAGTACTTC CASSLAGLEIETQYF
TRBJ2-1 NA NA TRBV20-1 TGCAGTGCCACCCAGGGGGGCACAGCCTACAATGAGCAGTTCTTC CSATQGGTAYNEQFF
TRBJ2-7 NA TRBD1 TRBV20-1 TGCAGTGCTAGAGATCCCCGCCAGGGGGACGAGCAGTACTTC CSARDPRQGDEQYF
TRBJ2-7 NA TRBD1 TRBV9 TGTGCCAGCAGCGTAGGGGACAGAGTCTACGAGCAGTACTTC CASSVGDRVYEQYF
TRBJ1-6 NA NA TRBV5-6 TGTGCCAGCAGCGTCCCGTGGGGAGCGAATAATTCACCCCTCCACTTT CASSVPWGANNSPLHF
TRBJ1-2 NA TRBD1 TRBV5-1 TGCGCCAGCAGCCGATATGACAGGGGTGGTGGCTACACCTTC CASSRYDRGGGYTF
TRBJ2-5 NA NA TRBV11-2 TGTGCCAGCAGCACTAACACAGGGCTTGAGACCCAGTACTTC CASSTNTGLETQYF
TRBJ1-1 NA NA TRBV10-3 TGTGCCATCAGTGGGGGGAGAATCCCTGAAGCTTTCTTT CAISGGRIPEAFF
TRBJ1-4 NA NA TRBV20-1 TGCAGTGCGGCACAGGAGCATGAAAAACTGTTTTTT CSAAQEHEKLFF
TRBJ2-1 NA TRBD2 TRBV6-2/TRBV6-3 TGTGCCAGCAGTCGGGATTTGGAACTAAAACTAGCGGGGGATCCCGTCTGGTGGAATGAGCAGTTCTTC CASSRDLELKLAGDPVWWNEQFF
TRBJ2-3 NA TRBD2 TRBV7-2 TGTGCCAGCAGCCCGGGACTAGCGGGGGCCCCGCAGTATTTT CASSPGLAGAPQYF
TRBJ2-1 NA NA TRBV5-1 TGCGCCAGCAGCCTGGCAGGGGCTCTTGGCAATGAGCAGTTCTTC CASSLAGALGNEQFF
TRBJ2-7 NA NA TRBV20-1 TGCAGTGCTAGAGCGGGGGAGGCTGGCTACGAGCAGTACTTC CSARAGEAGYEQYF
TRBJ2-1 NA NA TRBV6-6 TGTGCCAGCAGTTACGCCCAGGGTTCCAATGAGCAGTTCTTC CASSYAQGSNEQFF
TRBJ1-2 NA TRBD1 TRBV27 TGTGCCAGCAGTTTCGTTCCAGGACAGGGGGTGGGGGCTAACTATGGCTACACCTTC CASSFVPGQGVGANYGYTF
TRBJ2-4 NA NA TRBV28 TGTGCCAGCAACGCAGGCGGTAACGCCAAAAACATTCAGTACTTC CASNAGGNAKNIQYF
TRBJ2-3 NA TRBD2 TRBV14 TGTGCCAGCAGCCAGCGGGGGGCCCCAGATACGCAGTATTTT CASSQRGAPDTQYF
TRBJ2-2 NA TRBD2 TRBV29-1 TGCAGCGTTCGGCTAGCGGGGGGCTACACCGGGGAGCTGTTTTTT CSVRLAGGYTGELFF
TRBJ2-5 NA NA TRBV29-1 TGCAGCGGATCTCACTCCCTGGAGACCCAGTACTTC CSGSHSLETQYF
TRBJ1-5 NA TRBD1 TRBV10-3 TGTACCATCAGTGATGGGACAGGGGATCAGCCCCAGCATTTT CTISDGTGDQPQHF
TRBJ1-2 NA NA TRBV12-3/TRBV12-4 TGTGCCAGCAGTTTAGGGGCGCCCGTCTATGGCTACACCTTC CASSLGAPVYGYTF
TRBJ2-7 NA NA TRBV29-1 TGCAGCGCTGTACTAGGGAACAGGGCCTACGAGCAGTACTTC CSAVLGNRAYEQYF
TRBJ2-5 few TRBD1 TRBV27 TGTGCCAGCAGTGCCGGACAGGGGAGGACCCTGTACTTC CASSAGQGRTLYF
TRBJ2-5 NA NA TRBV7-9 TGTGCCAGCAGCTTAGGGCAGGACCTACCCCAAGAGACCCAGTACTTC CASSLGQDLPQETQYF
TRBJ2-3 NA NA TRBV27 TGTGCCACCAAGGGGAGCCCGAGCACAGATACGCAGTATTTT CATKGSPSTDTQYF
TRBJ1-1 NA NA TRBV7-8 TGTGCCAGCAGCTCACGGTCTCACCGAGGGACTGAAGCTTTCTTT CASSSRSHRGTEAFF
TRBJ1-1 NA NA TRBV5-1 TGCGCCAGCAGGCTGACAGGAGCCACTGAAGCTTTCTTT CASRLTGATEAFF
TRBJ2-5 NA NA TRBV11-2 TGTGCCAGCAGCTTAGATCAGCTAAACCAGCAGTACTTC CASSLDQLNQQYF
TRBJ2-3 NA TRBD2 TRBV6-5 TGTGCCAGCAGTATTTGGGGGGGTAACACAGATACGCAGTATTTT CASSIWGGNTDTQYF
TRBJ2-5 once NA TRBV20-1 TGCAGTGCTAGAGATTGGGTGACCCAGTACTTC CSARDWVTQYF
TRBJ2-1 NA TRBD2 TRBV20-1 TGCAGTGCTAGCCTCATAGCGGGGGGCAAGGGGGAGCAGTTCTTC CSASLIAGGKGEQFF
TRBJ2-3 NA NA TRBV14 TGTGCCAGCAGCCAAGAAGGGTGGTATACGCAGTATTTT CASSQEGWYTQYF
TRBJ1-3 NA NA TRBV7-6 TGTGCCAGCAGCTTATTCGACAGTTGGGCTGGAAACACCATATATTTT CASSLFDSWAGNTIYF
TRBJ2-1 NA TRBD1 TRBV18 TGTGCCAGCTCACCGGGACAGGGGGCGGTCTTTGGTGAGCAGTTCTTC CASSPGQGAVFGEQFF
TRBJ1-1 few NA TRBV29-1 TGCAGCGTTAAAACAGGGAAGGACACTGAAGCTTTCTTT CSVKTGKDTEAFF
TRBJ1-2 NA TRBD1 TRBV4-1 TGCGCCAGCAGCCTCATCCCGGGACAGGGAAACTATGGCTACACCTTC CASSLIPGQGNYGYTF
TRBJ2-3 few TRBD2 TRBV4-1 TGCGCCAGCAGCCAAGATCGACTAGCGTCAGATACGCAGTATTTT CASSQDRLASDTQYF
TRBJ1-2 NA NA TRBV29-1 TGCAGCGTTGCCGGGCAGGGTTTTCCCTACTATGGCTACACCTTC CSVAGQGFPYYGYTF
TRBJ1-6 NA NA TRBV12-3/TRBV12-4 TGTGCCAGCAGCCTCCGACGCGTTTATAATTCACCCCTCCACTTT CASSLRRVYNSPLHF
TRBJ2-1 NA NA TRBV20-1 TGCAGTGCTTCCCCCGGCTCGGGCGCAGATGAGCAGTTCTTC CSASPGSGADEQFF
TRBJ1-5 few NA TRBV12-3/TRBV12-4 TGTGCCAGCAGTTTGTTGGGTAGCAATCAGCCCCAGCATTTT CASSLLGSNQPQHF
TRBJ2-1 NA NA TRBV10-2 TGCGCCGGCAGCGGACCGGGGAATGAGCAGTTCTTC CAGSGPGNEQFF